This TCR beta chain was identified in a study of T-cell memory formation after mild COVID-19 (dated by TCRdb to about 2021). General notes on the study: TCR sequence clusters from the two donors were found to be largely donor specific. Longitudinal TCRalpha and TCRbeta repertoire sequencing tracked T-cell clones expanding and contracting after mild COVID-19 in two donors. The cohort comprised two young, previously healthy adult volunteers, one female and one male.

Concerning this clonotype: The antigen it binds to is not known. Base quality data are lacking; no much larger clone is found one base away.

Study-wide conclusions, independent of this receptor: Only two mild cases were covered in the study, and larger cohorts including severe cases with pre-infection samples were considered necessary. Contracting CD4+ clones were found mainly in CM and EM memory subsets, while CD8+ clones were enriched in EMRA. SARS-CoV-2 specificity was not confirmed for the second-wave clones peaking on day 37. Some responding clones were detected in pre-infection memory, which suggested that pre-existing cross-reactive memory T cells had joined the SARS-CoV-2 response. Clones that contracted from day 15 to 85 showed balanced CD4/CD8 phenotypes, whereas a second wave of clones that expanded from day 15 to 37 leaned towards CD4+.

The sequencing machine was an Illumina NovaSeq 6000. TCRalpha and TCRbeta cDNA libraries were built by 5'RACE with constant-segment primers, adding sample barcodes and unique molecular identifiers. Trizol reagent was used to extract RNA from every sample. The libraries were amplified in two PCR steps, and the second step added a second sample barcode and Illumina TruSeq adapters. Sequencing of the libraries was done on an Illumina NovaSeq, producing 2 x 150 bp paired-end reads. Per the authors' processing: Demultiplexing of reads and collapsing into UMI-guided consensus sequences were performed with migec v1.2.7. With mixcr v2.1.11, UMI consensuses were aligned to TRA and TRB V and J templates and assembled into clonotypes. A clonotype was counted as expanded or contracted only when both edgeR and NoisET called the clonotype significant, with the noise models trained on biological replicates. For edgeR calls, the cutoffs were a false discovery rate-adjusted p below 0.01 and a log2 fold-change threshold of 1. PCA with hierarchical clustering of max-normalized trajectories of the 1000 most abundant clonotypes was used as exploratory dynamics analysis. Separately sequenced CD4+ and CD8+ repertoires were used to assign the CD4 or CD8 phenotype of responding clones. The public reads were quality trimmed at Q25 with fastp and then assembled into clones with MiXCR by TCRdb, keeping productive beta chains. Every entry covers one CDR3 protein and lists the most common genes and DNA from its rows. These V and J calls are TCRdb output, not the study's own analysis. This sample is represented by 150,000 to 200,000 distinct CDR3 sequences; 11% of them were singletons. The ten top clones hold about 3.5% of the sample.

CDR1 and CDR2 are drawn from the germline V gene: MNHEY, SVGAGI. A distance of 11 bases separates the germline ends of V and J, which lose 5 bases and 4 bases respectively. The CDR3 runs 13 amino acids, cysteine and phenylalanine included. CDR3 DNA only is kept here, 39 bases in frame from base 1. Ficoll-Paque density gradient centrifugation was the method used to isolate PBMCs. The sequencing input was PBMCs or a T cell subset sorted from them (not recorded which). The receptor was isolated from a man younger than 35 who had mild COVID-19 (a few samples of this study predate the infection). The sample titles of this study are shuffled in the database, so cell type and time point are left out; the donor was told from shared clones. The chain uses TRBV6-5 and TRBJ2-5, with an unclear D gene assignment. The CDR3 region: CASSVRSAETQYF. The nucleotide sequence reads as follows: TGTGCCAGCAGTGTTCGATCGGCAGAGACCCAGTACTTC.